The source of this T cell receptor beta chain is a study of blood T cell repertoires in COVID-19. Study-level information: Italy, Spain and the United States were the sources of the convalescent and acute COVID-19 samples. T cells, B-cell-depleted T cells, or PBMCs provided the cDNA or gDNA that served as material.

In the original workflow: Reference gene primer amplification yielded estimated nucleated cell counts. Sequencing was performed with immunoSEQ multiplex PCR; in TCRdb, only in-frame clones are kept and a portion is missing. The V and J calls and the clone size are those of that table, but D and trimming were determined from the DNA. The data contain approximately 300,000 clones, approximately 82% of them singletons. Germline-derived CDR1 and CDR2 are LNHDA and SQIVND (reference sequence). V was trimmed by 6 bases and J by 2 bases, leaving 13 bases between them. This CDR3 is 14 amino acids long. Sequenced: peripheral blood. This TCR came from a woman in her fifties or sixties with acute or convalescent COVID-19. This chain joins TRBV19 and TRBJ1-2, with unresolved D. The CDR3 sequence is CASSPNKENYGYTF. As DNA, the CDR3 is TGTGCCAGTAGCCCTAATAAAGAAAACTATGGCTACACCTTC.